This entry features one TCR beta chain sequence. This clonotype appeared a single time. Its cognate antigen has yet to be identified. Base qualities are not at hand, and no much larger clone is one base apart. Libraries were prepared through 5' RACE. Sequencer: Illumina HiSeq 2500. A second 7 to 11 cycle PCR used a sample-barcoded 5' primer and a J-beta primer mix. A unique molecular identifier was introduced onto each TCR beta cDNA molecule by a template-switch 5' adaptor carrying 12 random nucleotides. Each sample yielded at least 2.5 million CDR3-containing paired-end reads. All of the RNA was converted into first-strand cDNA using the Mint cDNA synthesis kit, with a TRBC-specific oligonucleotide serving as the primer. All cDNA was treated with uracil-DNA glycosylase and then went through a first 18-cycle PCR with the universal primers M1SS and BC2_uni_R. The authors' pipeline ran thus. Normalization of each sample was performed by random selection of 1 million high-quality reads, each carrying a distinct molecular identifier. Instead of being binned into consensus sequences, reads that shared molecular identifiers were thrown out. CDR3 identification, clonotype clustering and error correction used MiTCR with a Q25 quality threshold and the strictest error-elimination algorithm. A nonparametric unseen species model with Euler transformation was used to estimate a lower bound on total TCR beta diversity. Clones were called with MiXCR by TCRdb after fastp trimmed the public reads at Q25, and only in-frame beta chains were retained. A single entry per CDR3 protein holds the most common genes and DNA from its merged rows. The V and J calls come from TCRdb's annotation, not from the publication. The sample table lists some 1.4 million distinct CDR3 sequences, 42% of them with a count of one. Approximately 7.9% of the sample is held by the ten biggest clonotypes.

The 40 or so donors, aged about 6 to 100 years, were systemically healthy Caucasian individuals from Russia. Ten milliliters of peripheral blood were drawn from each donor into EDTA-treated Vacutainer tubes. PBMCs were isolated by Ficoll-Paque density-gradient centrifugation, with at least 7 million obtained per sample. Trizol reagent was used to extract total RNA from PBMCs, with at least 6 micrograms per sample. For every donor, flow cytometry on a PBMC aliquot measured the percentage of naive CD45RAhigh/CD27high T cells. This record comes from a study of blood T cells in healthy people across ages (dated by TCRdb to the mid-2010s). With regard to the full study: In model experiments, template switching captured about one uniquely barcoded TCR beta cDNA molecule for every two T cells. Using the same blood draw, the study looked at two additional independent replicas of 1 million unique cDNA reads for two donors, one aged 18 to 30 and the other aged 80 or older. Four age groups were formed from the donors: young (average roughly 16 years), middle-aged (around 41), aged (roughly 58) and long-lived (roughly 81). The study measured age-related changes in TCR beta repertoire diversity using deep sequencing normalized with unique cDNA molecular identifiers. To avoid experimental bias, donors of different ages were randomly spread across the sequencing lanes. Broad study findings and their caveats: There was a strong correlation between observed TCR beta diversity and the percentage of naive T cells measured by flow cytometry. Estimates of total diversity based on one million sequenced T cells were regarded as lower bounds and as underestimates. Observed TCR beta diversity per million T cells fell roughly linearly with age, and a significant reduction was already apparent by age roughly 40. Because the CMV infection status of the donors was unknown, age-related changes in expanded clonotypes may potentially have been confounded. Compared with the aged group, the long-lived group had more naive CD4+ T cells, fewer expanded clones and increased TCR diversity, a pattern suggesting age selection. Conclusive comparison of naive and antigen-experienced compartments was prevented by the profiling of bulk unsorted PBMCs.

The cysteine opens and the phenylalanine closes a CDR3 of 15 amino acids. Just the 45-base CDR3 DNA is kept, in frame starting at base 1. Taken from the germline V gene (reference sequence), the CDR1 and CDR2 loops are DFQATT and SNEGSKA. Trimming accounts for 0 bases at V and 6 bases at J, while the number of junction bases matched to no gene is 7. The source of this sequence is a woman aged 18 to 35 in good health. The V and J genes are TRBV20-1 and TRBJ2-2, with 7 middle bases fitting TRBD2. Sequenced input: blood. The DNA reads TGCAGTGCTAGAGAGCGGGGGTCGCTGTCCGGGGAGCTGTTTTTT. This codes for CSARERGSLSGELFF.